Listed here are 18 T cell receptor beta chains from one sample, sequenced in a study of control samples from healthy donors and cancer patients. Data came from immunoSEQ multiplex PCR; TCRdb stores just in-frame clones and leaves some out. The sample lists over 100,000 clones; approximately 88% were seen once. The sequenced sample was blood. These receptor sequences come from a man aged 35 to 55 in good health.

This chain joins TRBV27 and TRBJ1-6, with 7 bases identical to TRBD1. V lost 0 bases and J lost 5; bases outside the gene matches: 4. Per germline, CDR1 MNHEY and CDR2 SMNVEV (reference sequence). The CDR3 totals 16 residues. The CDR3 is CASSLSGTANNSPLHF. CDR3 coding DNA: TGTGCCAGCAGTTTATCGGGGACAGCAAATAATTCACCCCTCCACTTT.

The chain uses TRBV1 and TRBJ1-1. TRBV1 is given as a pseudogene. The CDR3 loop spans 14 amino acids. The CDR3 sequence: CTSSEISLNTEAFF. The CDR3 DNA is TGCACCAGCAGTGAAATTTCTTTGAACACTGAAGCTTTCTTT.

J is TRBJ2-1 and V is TRBV5-8; D is unresolved. Germline loops: CDR1 SGHTS, CDR2 YDEGEE. This CDR3 region has 11 residues. V lost 5 bases, J lost 8 bases, and 8 bases lay in between. The CDR3 sequence is CASRHVDEQFF. In nucleotides, the CDR3 is TGTGCCAGCAGACATGTGGATGAGCAGTTCTTC.

V is TRBV13 and J is TRBJ1-6; D ambiguous. The V and J ends lost 5 bases and 5 bases respectively, with 4 bases between them. This CDR3 region has 12 residues. Germline lookup yields CDR1 PRHDT and CDR2 FYEKMQ (reference sequence). CDR3 region: CASSKDNSPLHF. The CDR3 DNA reads as TGTGCCAGCAGCAAGGATAATTCACCCCTCCACTTT.

This clone was seen once. This chain links TRBV29-1 with TRBJ2-2, with a possible D match to TRBD1 (5 bases). Germline V CDR1 and CDR2: SQVTM, ANQGSEA. V gave up 4 bases and J gave up 6 bases, with 12 bases separating them. This CDR3 region has 13 residues. This CDR3 is CSVGARAAGELFF. The CDR3 DNA reads as TGCAGCGTTGGGGCCAGGGCGGCCGGGGAGCTGTTTTTT.

The chain has TRBV3-1 (or the pseudogene TRBV3-2) and TRBJ2-7, with unresolved D. V was clipped by 3 bases and J by 5 bases, with 14 bases between them. The CDR3 consists of 14 residues. Germline CDR1 is LGHDT and CDR2 is YNNKEL (reference sequence). The CDR3 DNA is TGTGCCAGCAGCCAGGGGAATCCTTGGGACGAGCAGTACTTC. Protein: CASSQGNPWDEQYF.

V usage is TRBV30 and J usage is TRBJ1-2; D may be TRBD1 (6 bases). In germline, CDR1 is GTSNPN, CDR2 SVGIG (reference sequence). Trimming took 1 base from V and 6 from J, leaving 24 bases between them. CDR3 length: 17 amino acids. CDR3 bases: TGTGCCTGGAGTGACCCCGGGACATTGGGTCTCTTAGATGGCTACACCTTC. Translating gives CAWSDPGTLGLLDGYTF. Drawing the rest from reference TRBV30 and TRBJ1-2, the complete variable domain is SQTIHQWPATLVQPVGSPLSLECTVEGTSNPNLYWYRQAAGRGLQLLFYSVGIGQISSEVPQNLSASRPQDRQFILSSKKLLLSDSGFYLCAWSDPGTLGLLDGYTFGSGTRLTVV.

The chain recombines TRBV24-1 with TRBJ1-1; D gene uncertain. Trimming removed 8 bases from V and 1 base from J, with 13 bases in between. Germline CDR1 KGHDR, CDR2 SFDVKD. The CDR3 is 14 residues long. CDR3 DNA sequence: TGTGCCACCATGAGGGATTCTACGAACACTGAAGCTTTCTTT. Translation: CATMRDSTNTEAFF.

This chain connects TRBV6-5 to TRBJ1-6; D perhaps matches TRBD1 (6 bases). Germline V gene sequence: CDR1 MNHEY, CDR2 SVGAGI. The CDR3 is made up of 15 amino acids. Trimming shortened V by 0 bases and J by 6 bases, and 9 bases separated the two germline ends. CDR3 loop: CASSYSTRGNSPLHF. CDR3 DNA: TGTGCCAGCAGTTACTCGACCAGGGGTAATTCACCCCTCCACTTT.

A single count supports this clone. The chain recombines TRBV9 with TRBJ2-1, with TRBD1 matching 7 bases. V was pared by 0 bases and J by 5 bases, with 5 bases of the junction left unmatched. The CDR3 consists of 15 residues. Germline values: CDR1 SGDLS, CDR2 YYNGEE. The DNA for the CDR3 is TGTGCCAGCAGCGTAGACGGGACAGCCGACAATGAGCAGTTCTTC. This translates into CASSVDGTADNEQFF.

The chain couples TRBV11-3 to TRBJ2-1; 7 bases are a match to TRBD2. V lost 3 bases and J lost 6; bases outside the gene matches: 8. This CDR3 contains 15 residues. In germline, CDR1 is SGHNT, CDR2 YENEEA. This CDR3 is CASSLRSGDGNEQFF. CDR3 in DNA: TGTGCCAGCAGCTTGCGGAGCGGGGATGGCAATGAGCAGTTCTTC. Filled out from reference TRBV11-3 and TRBJ2-1, the complete variable domain reads EAGVVQSPRYKIIEKKQPVAFWCNPISGHNTLYWYLQNLGQGPELLIRYENEEAVDDSQLPKDRFSAERLKGVDSTLKIQPAELGDSAVYLCASSLRSGDGNEQFFGPGTRLTVL.

V and J are TRBV6-6 and TRBJ1-2; D not certain. In germline, CDR1 is MNHNY, CDR2 SVGAGI (reference sequence). The V and J ends lost 3 bases and 1 base respectively, with 9 bases between them. The CDR3 has 14 amino acids. In nucleotides, the CDR3 is TGTGCCAGCAGTTATTATCCTCTTAACTATGGCTACACCTTC. This translates into CASSYYPLNYGYTF.

The rearrangement uses TRBV15 and TRBJ1-1; no reliable D call. The V gene lost 0 bases and the J gene lost 1 base, with 6 bases spanning the gap. Germline loops: CDR1 LNHNV, CDR2 YYDKDF (reference sequence). There are 14 residues in the CDR3. The CDR3 bases are TGTGCCACCAGCAGAGACAGTGGGAACACTGAAGCTTTCTTT. Protein product: CATSRDSGNTEAFF.

The V gene is TRBV5-5, the J gene TRBJ1-2; tentatively, D is TRBD1 (5 bases). This CDR3 region has 15 residues. Trimming pared 4 bases from V and 4 bases from J, leaving 17 bases between. The germline gives CDR1 SGHKS, CDR2 YYEKEE (reference sequence). The CDR3 coding sequence is TGTGCCAGCAGCCGGGGACCAGGGTTGGGCTATGGCTACACCTTC. This codes for CASSRGPGLGYGYTF.

J is TRBJ1-4 and V is TRBV9; the D is unclear. V was pared by 1 base and J by 0 bases, with 13 bases between. The CDR3 has 17 amino acids. Germline V gives CDR1 SGDLS, CDR2 YYNGEE. The CDR3 loop is CASSVKATLATNEKLFF. CDR3 in DNA: TGTGCCAGCAGCGTAAAGGCGACCCTCGCAACTAATGAAAAACTGTTTTTT.

The chain recombines TRBV18 with TRBJ1-2, with D maybe TRBD1 (5 bases). The V and J ends lost 0 bases and 8 bases respectively, with 13 bases between them. This CDR3 comprises 14 residues. Germline CDR1 reads KGHSH; CDR2 reads LQKENI. The CDR3 is CASSPPGGFGGYTF. In DNA, the CDR3 is TGTGCCAGCTCACCACCGGGGGGGTTCGGCGGCTACACCTTC.

This clone was counted a single time. The chain is built from TRBV10-3 and TRBJ2-1, with 9 bases fitting TRBD1. The CDR3 sequence is 16 residues long. The J segment lost 8 bases and the V segment lost 2 bases, leaving 10 bases of the junction unmatched. Germline CDR1 reads ENHRY; CDR2 reads SYGVKD. The CDR3 DNA reads as TGTGCCATCAGTGAGGGGACAGGGAGCCGGGGCGATGAGCAGTTCTTC. Translating gives CAISEGTGSRGDEQFF.

The chain links TRBV10-3 to TRBJ1-1, with a tentative D call TRBD1 (6 bases). Trimming cost V 3 bases and J 6 bases, with 14 bases left between them. Per the germline V gene, CDR1 is ENHRY and CDR2 is SYGVKD. The CDR3 contains 14 residues. CDR3 nucleotides: TGTGCCATCAGTGATGGAGGGGGTCTGTCTGAAGCTTTCTTT. As protein: CAISDGGGLSEAFF.